The T cell receptor beta chain under discussion was sequenced for a study of cytomegalovirus exposure and HLA in healthy donors. Study-wide background: Around 190 million T cells yielded some 100 million unique TCR beta sequences, as an earlier analysis found.

Use of 60 Vbeta and 13 Jbeta primers characterized the PCR. Clones were sequenced by immunoSEQ multiplex PCR, and TCRdb holds only the in-frame ones, with some missing. The sample includes some 160,000 clones, approximately 80% of them seen just once. Study observations and caveats: Several of the most significant clusters appeared, in a later analysis, to be linked to common viral pathogens.

There are a few counts of this clone. Its antigen is undetermined. This CDR3 has 15 residues. J lost 1 base, V lost 4 bases, and 5 bases had no gene match. Looked up from germline, CDR1 is SGDLS and CDR2 is YYNGEE. This TCR was recovered from a woman aged 18-35 years in good health and CMV-seronegative. The J gene is TRBJ2-3, the V gene TRBV9; 8 nucleotides agree with TRBD2. Sequenced material: PBMCs. As DNA, the CDR3 is TGTGCCAGCAGCCCCCGGGAGGGGGGCACAGATACGCAGTATTTT. It codes for CASSPREGGTDTQYF.